This is a list of T cell receptor beta chains from one sample in a study of shared clonotypes between healthy human individuals. Some clones are missing from TCRdb's copy, which holds only in-frame ones; the method was immunoSEQ multiplex PCR. The table has a few hundred thousand clones, around 86% seen once. The sequenced material came from memory CD8+ T cells sorted from blood. These receptors were taken from a man aged 18 to 29 in good health. Both conserved end residues are part of each CDR3. D genes are given only for firm matches. The size field is filled for only some rows; it gives once, few, many or a size class.

TRBV28	once	TRBJ1-2	.	CASSLIQGGYGYTF
TRBV15	.	TRBJ2-7	.	CATSREGYNTLGEQYF
TRBV7-6	.	TRBJ2-7	.	CASSPIGGSSYEQYF
TRBV30	.	TRBJ2-1	TRBD2	CAWSAGLGQFF
TRBV19	.	TRBJ1-2	.	CASSIGRLNGYTF
TRBV4-3	.	TRBJ1-1	.	CASSQDRSAWTEAFF
TRBV21-1	.	TRBJ2-7	.	CASSKDPAWRGLAGEQYF
TRBV4-1	.	TRBJ1-2	.	CASSQRPGQFRDYGYTF
TRBV9	.	TRBJ1-3	.	CASSENQKVPGNTIYF
TRBV5-6	many	TRBJ1-4	.	CASSDSWGEKLFF
TRBV11-3	.	TRBJ1-2	.	CASSLVSSNYGYTF
TRBV14	.	TRBJ1-4	.	CASSHAGTSGKLFF
TRBV30	once	TRBJ1-3	TRBD1	CASRDRGYGNTIYF
TRBV7-9	.	TRBJ1-5	.	CASSLDGNQPQHF
TRBV14	.	TRBJ1-1	.	CASSQASSNTEAFF
TRBV29-1	.	TRBJ2-1	.	CSVVPAGYNEQFF
TRBV5-4	.	TRBJ1-2	TRBD1	CASSLATGGLGYTF
TRBV4-3	.	TRBJ2-2	.	CASSPIRGGELFF
TRBV6-5	.	TRBJ2-2	TRBD1	CASRWDRVFTGELFF
TRBV5-6	once	TRBJ1-2	TRBD1	CASSSDREVDYGYTF
TRBV7-9	.	TRBJ1-1	TRBD1	CASSNRDRPLNTEAFF
TRBV10-3	once	TRBJ2-2	.	CAISTGTPTGELFF
TRBV5-4	.	TRBJ2-7	.	CASSVRPTIYEQYF
TRBV10-3	.	TRBJ2-7	TRBD2	CAISENTWRESNEQYF
TRBV5-5	.	TRBJ2-6	.	CASSLDAIRTNVLTF
TRBV4-2	.	TRBJ2-1	TRBD2	CASSHDTYSGEYNEQFF
TRBV29-1	.	TRBJ1-3	.	CSVVFPSSGNTIYF
TRBV18	.	TRBJ2-3	.	CASSPEGREDTQYF
TRBV5-1	.	TRBJ2-7	.	CASSEMDSFSSYEQYF
TRBV27	.	TRBJ2-3	TRBD2	CASSSSTSGRGADTQYF
TRBV18	.	TRBJ2-7	.	CASSPPDRFYEQYF
TRBV7-7	many	TRBJ2-7	.	CASSLGAGPSYEQYF
TRBV11-2	.	TRBJ2-7	.	CASSPLHEQYF
TRBV28	.	TRBJ2-5	TRBD2	CASSPRIRLAGVETQYF
TRBV20-1	once	TRBJ2-5	.	CSARDRGTQYF
TRBV7-9	.	TRBJ1-5	.	CASSLDEEPQHF
TRBV5-6	few	TRBJ2-7	.	CASSLGTYEQYF